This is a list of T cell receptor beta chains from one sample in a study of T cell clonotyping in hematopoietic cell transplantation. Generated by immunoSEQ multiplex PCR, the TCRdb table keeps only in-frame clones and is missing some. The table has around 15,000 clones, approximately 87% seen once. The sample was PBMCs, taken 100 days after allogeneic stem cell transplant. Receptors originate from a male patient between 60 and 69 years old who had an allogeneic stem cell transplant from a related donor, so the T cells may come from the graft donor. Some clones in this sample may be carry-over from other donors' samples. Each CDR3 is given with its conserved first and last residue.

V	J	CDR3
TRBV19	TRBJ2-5	CASSIDLSRTETQYF
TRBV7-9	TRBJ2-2	CASTRGLYTGELFF
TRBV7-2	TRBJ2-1	CASSLGAGIDYNEQFF
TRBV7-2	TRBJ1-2	CASSFTRSSSYTF
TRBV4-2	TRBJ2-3	CASSQAVPSTDTQYF
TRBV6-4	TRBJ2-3	CASSGHGTDTQYF
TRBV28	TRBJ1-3	CASGLLPVGAIGGNTIYF
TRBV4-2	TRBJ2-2	CASSQEKLQGELFF
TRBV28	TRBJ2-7	CASSLGSRFEQYF
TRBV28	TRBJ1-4	CASSLTIWSGATNEKLFF
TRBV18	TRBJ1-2	CASSPDRLVGYTF
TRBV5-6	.	CASSSDGSPYEQYF
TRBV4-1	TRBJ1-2	CASSHPSGLSPEGYTF
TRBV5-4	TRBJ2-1	CASSLETTGLPYNEQFF
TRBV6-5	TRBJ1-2	CASSSLGGRGYGYTF
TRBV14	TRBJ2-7	CASRQTKKITSSFEQYF
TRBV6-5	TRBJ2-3	CASSYDLGTTDTQYF
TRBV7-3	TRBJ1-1	CASSVTGNTEAFF
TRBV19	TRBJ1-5	CASTGQGRDQPQHF
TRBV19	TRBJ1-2	CASSRQGRNYGYTF
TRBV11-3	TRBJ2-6	CASSPGVSGANVLTF
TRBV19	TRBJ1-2	CASSIRARANYGYTF
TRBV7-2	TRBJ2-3	CASSTSSGGGTDTQYF
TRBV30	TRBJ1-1	CAWIMTRNTEAFF
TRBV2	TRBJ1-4	CASSDGTGVEKLFF
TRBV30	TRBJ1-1	CAWIHSGVGTEAFF
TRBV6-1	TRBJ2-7	CASSEISYEQYF